The present T cell receptor beta chain was sequenced within a study of shared clonotypes between healthy human individuals. This CDR3 has 14 residues. Per germline, CDR1 SGHAT and CDR2 FQNNGV. Profiled with immunoSEQ multiplex PCR; TCRdb holds only in-frame clones, not every one. This repertoire shows some 500,000 clones, 95% to 96% found once; its top ten account for about 0.067%. The specimen was naive CD4+ T cells sorted from blood. Subset here: CD45RA+ positively selected. This chain uses TRBV11-2 with TRBJ2-5; unclear D gene. The DNA matches TRBJ2-7 better at its end, which makes the J call doubtful. This receptor was identified in a woman in her 30s in good health. CDR3 region: CASSLDSLSYEQYF. CDR3 sequence (DNA): TGTGCCAGCAGCTTAGACAGTTTATCCTACGAGCAGTACTTC.